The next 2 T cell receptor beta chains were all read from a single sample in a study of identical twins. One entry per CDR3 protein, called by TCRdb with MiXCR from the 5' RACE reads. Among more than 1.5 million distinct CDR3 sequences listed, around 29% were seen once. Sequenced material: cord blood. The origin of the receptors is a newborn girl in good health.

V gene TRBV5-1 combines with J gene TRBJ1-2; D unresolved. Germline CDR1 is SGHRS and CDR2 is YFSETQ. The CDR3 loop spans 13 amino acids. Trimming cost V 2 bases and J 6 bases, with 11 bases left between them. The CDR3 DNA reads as TGCGCCAGCAGCTTCGTTCCCCGAAATGGCTACACCTTC. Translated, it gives CASSFVPRNGYTF.

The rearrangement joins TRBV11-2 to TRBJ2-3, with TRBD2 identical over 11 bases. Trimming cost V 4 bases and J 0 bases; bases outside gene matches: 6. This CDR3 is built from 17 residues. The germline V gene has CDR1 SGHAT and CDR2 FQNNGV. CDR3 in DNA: TGTGCCAGCAGCTCTCTTTGGACTAGCGGGAGCACAGATACGCAGTATTTT. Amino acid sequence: CASSSLWTSGSTDTQYF.